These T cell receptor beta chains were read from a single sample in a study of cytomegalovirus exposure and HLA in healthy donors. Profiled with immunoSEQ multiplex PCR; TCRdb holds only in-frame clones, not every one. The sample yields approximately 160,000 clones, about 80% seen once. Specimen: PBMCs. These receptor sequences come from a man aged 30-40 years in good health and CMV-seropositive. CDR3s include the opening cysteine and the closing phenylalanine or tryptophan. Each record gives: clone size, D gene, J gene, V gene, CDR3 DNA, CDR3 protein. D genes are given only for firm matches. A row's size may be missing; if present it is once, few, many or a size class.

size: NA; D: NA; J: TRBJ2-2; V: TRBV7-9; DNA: TGTGCCAGCAGCTTAGGTTGGGTAACAGGGCCCGGGGAGCTGTTTTTT; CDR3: CASSLGWVTGPGELFF
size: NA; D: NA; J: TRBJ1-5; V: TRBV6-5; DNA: TGTGCCAGCAGTTACTCGTCCGGCCGGGGCAATCAGCCCCAGCATTTT; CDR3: CASSYSSGRGNQPQHF
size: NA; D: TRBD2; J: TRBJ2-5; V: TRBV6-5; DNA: TGTGCCAGCAGACTAGCGGGAGTCGTAGAGACCCAGTACTTC; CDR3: CASRLAGVVETQYF
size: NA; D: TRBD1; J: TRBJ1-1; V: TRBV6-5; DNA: TGTGCCACGACAGGGGCAGCGGGGAACACTGAAGCTTTCTTT; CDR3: CATTGAAGNTEAFF
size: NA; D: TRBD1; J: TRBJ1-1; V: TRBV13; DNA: TGTGCCAGCAGCTCTGACAGGGGAATGAACACTGAAGCTTTCTTT; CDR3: CASSSDRGMNTEAFF
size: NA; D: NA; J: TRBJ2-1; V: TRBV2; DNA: TGTGCCAGCAGCCAATCTAGGGGCTCCTACAATGAGCAGTTCTTC; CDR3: CASSQSRGSYNEQFF
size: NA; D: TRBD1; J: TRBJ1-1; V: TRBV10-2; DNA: TGCGCCAGCAGTGAGCCCCGGACAGGAGCCTGGAACACTGAAGCTTTCTTT; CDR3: CASSEPRTGAWNTEAFF
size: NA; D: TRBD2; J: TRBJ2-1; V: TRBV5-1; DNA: TGCGCCAGCAGCTTTACGGGACTAGCTTACAATGAGCAGTTCTTC; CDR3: CASSFTGLAYNEQFF
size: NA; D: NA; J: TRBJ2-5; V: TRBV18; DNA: TGTGCCAGCTCACCAACTAGGGAGTCCCGAGAGACCCAGTACTTC; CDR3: CASSPTRESRETQYF
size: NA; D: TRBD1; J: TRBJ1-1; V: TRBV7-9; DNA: TGTTCCAGCAGCGCAGGGGGCGGGAATGAAGCTTTCTTT; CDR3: CSSSAGGGNEAFF
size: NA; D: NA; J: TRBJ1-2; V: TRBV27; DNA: TGTGCCAGCAGTGCCAACAGGGTAGCTAACTATGGCTACACCTTC; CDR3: CASSANRVANYGYTF
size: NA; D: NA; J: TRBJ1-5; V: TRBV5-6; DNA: TGTGCCAGCAGCCTGGCAGGCAGTAGCAATCAGCCCCAGCATTTT; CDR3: CASSLAGSSNQPQHF
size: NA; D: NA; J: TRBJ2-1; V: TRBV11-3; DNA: TGTGCCAGCAGCTTAGTGGCAGGGGCCTGGCAGTTCTTC; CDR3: CASSLVAGAWQFF
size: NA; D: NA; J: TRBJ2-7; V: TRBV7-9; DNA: TGTGCCAGCAGCTTAGTGACATTCCCCTACGAGCAGTACTTC; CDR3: CASSLVTFPYEQYF
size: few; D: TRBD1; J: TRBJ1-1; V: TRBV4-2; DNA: TGTGCCAGCAGCCAGACAGACAGGGAAGTGTCTGAAGCTTTCTTT; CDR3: CASSQTDREVSEAFF
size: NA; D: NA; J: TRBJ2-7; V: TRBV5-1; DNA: TGCGCCAGCAGCTTGGTAGGCAGAGGGAACCCCTACGAGCAGTACTTC; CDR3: CASSLVGRGNPYEQYF
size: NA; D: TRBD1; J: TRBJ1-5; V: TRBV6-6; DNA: TGTGCCAGCAGTTACTCTCAGGGGGGCAATCAGCCCCAGCATTTT; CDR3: CASSYSQGGNQPQHF
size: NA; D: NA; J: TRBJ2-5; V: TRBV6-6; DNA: TGTGCCAGCAGTTACTCTTCGGGGTCCTGGGAGACCCAGTACTTC; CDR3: CASSYSSGSWETQYF
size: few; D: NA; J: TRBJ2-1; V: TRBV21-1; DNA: TGTGCCAGCAGCAAAGCGGGGCTAGCGGGGGGCGATCGAAACTCCTACAATGAGCAGTTCTTC; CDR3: CASSKAGLAGGDRNSYNEQFF
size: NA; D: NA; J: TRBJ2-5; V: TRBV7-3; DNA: TGTGCCAGCAGCCCAAGCGGCCCTTTGGAGGGCCAAGAGACCCAGTACTTC; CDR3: CASSPSGPLEGQETQYF
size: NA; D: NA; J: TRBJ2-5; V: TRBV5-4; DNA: TGTGCCAGCAGCCGGCGGTACCAAGAGACCCAGTACTTC; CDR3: CASSRRYQETQYF
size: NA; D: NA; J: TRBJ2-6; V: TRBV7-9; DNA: TGTGCCAGCAGCCAGGTCAATACGGCGGCCAACGTCCTGACTTTC; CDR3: CASSQVNTAANVLTF
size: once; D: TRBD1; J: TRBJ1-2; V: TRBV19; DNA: TGTGCCAGTAGGTCCCAGGGGGACTATGGCTACACCTTC; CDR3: CASRSQGDYGYTF
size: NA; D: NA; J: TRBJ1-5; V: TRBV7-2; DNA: TGTGCCAGCAGCCGCGGGGGGGGACTCGATCAGCCCCAGCATTTT; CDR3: CASSRGGGLDQPQHF
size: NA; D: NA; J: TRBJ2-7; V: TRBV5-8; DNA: TGTGCCAGCAGCTTGGCCAACTACGAGCAGTACTTC; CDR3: CASSLANYEQYF
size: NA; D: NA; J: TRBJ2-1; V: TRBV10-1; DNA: TGCGCCAGCAGCCCTGAGATGACCTACAATGAGCAGTTCTTC; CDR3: CASSPEMTYNEQFF
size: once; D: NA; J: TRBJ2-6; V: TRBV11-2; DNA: TGTGCCAGCAGCTTAGCGGGGTCTGGGGCCAACGTCCTGACTTTC; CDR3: CASSLAGSGANVLTF
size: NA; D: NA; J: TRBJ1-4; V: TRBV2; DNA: TGTGCCAGCAGTGAAGCGAGGCAGGGGAAGGAAAAACTGTTTTTT; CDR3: CASSEARQGKEKLFF
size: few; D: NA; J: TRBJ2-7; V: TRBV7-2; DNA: TGTGCCAGCAGCCCCGGGGGTTTGAGCTCCTACGAGCAGTACTTC; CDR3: CASSPGGLSSYEQYF
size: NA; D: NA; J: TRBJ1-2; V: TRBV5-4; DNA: TGTGCCAGCAGCTTGGTATCAGGGGCTTACTATGGCTACACCTTC; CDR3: CASSLVSGAYYGYTF
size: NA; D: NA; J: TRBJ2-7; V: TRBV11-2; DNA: TGTGCCAGCAGCTTAGGCACGGGATCAAACTACGAGCAGTACTTC; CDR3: CASSLGTGSNYEQYF
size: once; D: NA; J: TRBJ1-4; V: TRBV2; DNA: TGTGCCAGCAGGTACAGCTTCCTTAATGAAAAACTGTTTTTT; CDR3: CASRYSFLNEKLFF
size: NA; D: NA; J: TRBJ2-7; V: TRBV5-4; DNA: TGTGCCAGCAGCTTGGGGGGGACACTCTCCTACGAGCAGTACTTC; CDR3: CASSLGGTLSYEQYF
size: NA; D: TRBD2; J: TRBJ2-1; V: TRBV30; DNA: TGTGCCTGGAGTATCTGGCGGGAGGCCCACAATGAGCAGTTCTTC; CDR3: CAWSIWREAHNEQFF
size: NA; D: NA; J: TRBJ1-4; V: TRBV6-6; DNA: TGTGCCAGCAGTACAGGAGAAAAACTGTTTTTT; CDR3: CASSTGEKLFF
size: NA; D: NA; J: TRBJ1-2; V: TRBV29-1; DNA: TGCAGCGTTGTAGGCGGCAGGGCGGATGGCTACACCTTC; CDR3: CSVVGGRADGYTF
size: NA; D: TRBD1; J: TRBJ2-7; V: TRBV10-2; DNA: TGCGCCAGCAGTCCGGGACAGGGGAACGAGCAGTACTTC; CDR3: CASSPGQGNEQYF
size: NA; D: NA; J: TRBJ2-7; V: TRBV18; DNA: TGTGCCAGCTCACCGGACGGGAGCCCCTACGAGCAGTACTTC; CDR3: CASSPDGSPYEQYF
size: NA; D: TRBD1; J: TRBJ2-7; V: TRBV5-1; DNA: TGCGCCAGCAGCTGGGACAGGTCCCATACCACCTACGAGCAGTACTTC; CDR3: CASSWDRSHTTYEQYF
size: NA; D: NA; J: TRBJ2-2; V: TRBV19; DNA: NA; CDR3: CASTSGQGITGELFF
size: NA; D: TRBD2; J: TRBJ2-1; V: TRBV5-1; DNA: TGCGCCAGCAGACTAGCGACTTCCTACAATGAGCAGTTCTTC; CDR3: CASRLATSYNEQFF
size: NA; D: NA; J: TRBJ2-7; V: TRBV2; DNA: TGTGCCAGCAGTGGAGCAGGACTAACCTACGAGCAGTACTTC; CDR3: CASSGAGLTYEQYF
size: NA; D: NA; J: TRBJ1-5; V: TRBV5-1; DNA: TGCGCCAGCAGCCTAGGAGCGCGCGGCAATCAGCCCCAGCATTTT; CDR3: CASSLGARGNQPQHF
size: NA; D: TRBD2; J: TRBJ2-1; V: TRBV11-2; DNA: TGTGCCAGCAGCTTTGGGAGGGCCAGGGATGAGCAGTTCTTC; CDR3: CASSFGRARDEQFF
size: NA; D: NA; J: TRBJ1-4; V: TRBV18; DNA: TGTGCCAGCTCACCACCCTATCGTGTCCCCCGCGCTGAAAAGCTGTTTTTT; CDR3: CASSPPYRVPRAEKLFF
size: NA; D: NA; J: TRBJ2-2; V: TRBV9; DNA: TGTGCCAGCACCTGGACAGAGACCGGGGAGCTGTTTTTT; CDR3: CASTWTETGELFF
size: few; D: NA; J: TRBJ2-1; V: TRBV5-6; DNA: TGTGCCAGCAGCTTCGGGGGGCAGGGTCACAATGAGCAGTTCTTC; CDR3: CASSFGGQGHNEQFF
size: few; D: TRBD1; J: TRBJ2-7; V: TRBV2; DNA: TGTGCCAGCAGGAAAGACAGGGTGGGCCCCTACGAGCAGTACTTC; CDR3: CASRKDRVGPYEQYF
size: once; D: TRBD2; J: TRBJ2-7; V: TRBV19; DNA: TGTGCCAGTAGTATGACCGGGACTAGCATATTCGGGGAGCAGTACTTC; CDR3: CASSMTGTSIFGEQYF
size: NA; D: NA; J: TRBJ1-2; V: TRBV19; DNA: TGTGCCAGTAGTATGTCCACACGAGGCGGCTATGGCTACACCTTC; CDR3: CASSMSTRGGYGYTF
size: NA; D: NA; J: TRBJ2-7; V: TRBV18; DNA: TGTGCCAGCTCACCCCTGCCGGGGAGAGACTACGAGCAGTACTTC; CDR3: CASSPLPGRDYEQYF
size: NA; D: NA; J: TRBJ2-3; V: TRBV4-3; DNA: TGCGCCAGCAGCCAAGATCGCCAGGGCACAGATACGCAGTATTTT; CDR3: CASSQDRQGTDTQYF
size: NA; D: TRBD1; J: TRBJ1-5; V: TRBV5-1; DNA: TGCGCCAGCAGCGCGGGACAGCCCCATCAGCCCCAGCATTTT; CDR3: CASSAGQPHQPQHF
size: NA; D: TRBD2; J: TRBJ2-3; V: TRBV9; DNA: TGTGCCAGCAGCGCGGGACTAGCGGGGGATGATACGCAGTATTTT; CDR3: CASSAGLAGDDTQYF